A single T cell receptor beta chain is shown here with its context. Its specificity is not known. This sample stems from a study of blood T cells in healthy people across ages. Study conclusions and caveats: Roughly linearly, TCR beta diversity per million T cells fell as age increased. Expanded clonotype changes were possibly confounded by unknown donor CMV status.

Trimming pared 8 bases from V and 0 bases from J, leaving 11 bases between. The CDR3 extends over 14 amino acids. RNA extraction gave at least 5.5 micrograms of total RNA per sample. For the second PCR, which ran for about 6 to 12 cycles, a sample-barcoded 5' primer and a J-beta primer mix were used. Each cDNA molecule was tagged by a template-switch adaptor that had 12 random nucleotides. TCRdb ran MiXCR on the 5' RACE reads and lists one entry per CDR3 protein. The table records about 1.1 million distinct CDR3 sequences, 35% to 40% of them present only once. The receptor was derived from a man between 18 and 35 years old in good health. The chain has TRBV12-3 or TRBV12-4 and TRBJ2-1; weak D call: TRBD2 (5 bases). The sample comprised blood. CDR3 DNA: TGTGCCAGCGTTCCCGGGGACTCCTACAATGAGCAGTTCTTC. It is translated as CASVPGDSYNEQFF.